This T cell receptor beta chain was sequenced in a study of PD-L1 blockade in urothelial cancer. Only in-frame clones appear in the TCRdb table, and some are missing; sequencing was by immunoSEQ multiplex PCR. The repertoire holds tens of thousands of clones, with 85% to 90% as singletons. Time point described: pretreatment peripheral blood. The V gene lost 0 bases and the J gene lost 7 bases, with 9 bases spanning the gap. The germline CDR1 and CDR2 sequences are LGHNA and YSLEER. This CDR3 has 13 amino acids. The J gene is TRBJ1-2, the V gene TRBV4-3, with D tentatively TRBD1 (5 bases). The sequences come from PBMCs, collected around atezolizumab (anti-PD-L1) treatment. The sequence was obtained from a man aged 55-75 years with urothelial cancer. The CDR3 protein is CASSQDQGVGYTF. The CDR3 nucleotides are TGCGCCAGCAGCCAAGATCAGGGTGTTGGCTACACCTTC.